This entry is about one T cell receptor (beta chain). The antigen is unknown. Researchers attached unique molecular identifiers to individual cDNA molecules. A single record per CDR3 protein comes from TCRdb applying MiXCR to the 5' RACE reads. This table holds approximately 76,000 distinct CDR3 sequences, 11% found once. This sample stems from a study of early T cells in non-severe SARS-CoV-2 infection. The wider study: It was bulk RNA from unsorted whole blood that was sequenced, and the chains were unpaired. Regarding the study as a whole: Using VDJdb, the matching emphasized anti-spike CD8 responses while missing private and CD4 specificities.

The clonotype originates from an adult who was a healthcare worker with PCR-confirmed SARS-CoV-2 infection or an uninfected control (not recorded which). The specimen sequenced was whole blood.

CDR3 residues: CASSLDRDGSGYTF. CDR3 coding DNA: TGCGCCAGCAGTCTGGACAGGGATGGGAGTGGCTACACCTTC. The gene calls are TRBV10-2 and TRBJ1-2; TRBD1 agrees at 8 bases. Looked up from germline, CDR1 is WSHSY and CDR2 is SAAADI. V shed 5 bases and J 7 bases; nucleotides not matched to a gene: 9. This CDR3 comprises 14 residues.